One and the same sample provided the 5 T cell receptor beta chains below, sequenced in a study of T cells of healthy individuals. TCRdb re-called the 5' RACE reads with MiXCR, one entry per CDR3 protein. Altogether tens of thousands of distinct CDR3 sequences are present, roughly 15% being singletons, with the ten largest covering more than 15%. The receptor set was obtained from a human donor in good health.

This clonotype occurred many times. The V call is TRBV4-1, the J call TRBJ2-1; D is possibly TRBD2 (6 bases). The germline CDR1 and CDR2 sequences are MGHRA and YSYEKL. This CDR3 spans 20 amino acids. V gave up 3 bases and J gave up 6 bases, with 30 bases separating them. The CDR3 protein is CASSHRVGGAVRLAPNEQFF. The CDR3 DNA reads as TGCGCCAGCAGCCATCGGGTAGGAGGGGCAGTCCGGTTGGCTCCCAATGAGCAGTTCTTC.

V is TRBV20-1 and J is TRBJ1-2; D call uncertain. Germline loops: CDR1 DFQATT, CDR2 SNEGSKA (reference sequence). V was pared by 5 bases and J by 8 bases, with 9 bases between. The CDR3 loop spans 10 amino acids. The CDR3 region is CSAPDRGYTF. The CDR3 coding sequence is TGCAGTGCTCCCGACCGAGGCTACACCTTC.

The rearrangement links TRBV6-1 to TRBJ2-3; D not resolved. Germline CDR1 reads MNHNS; CDR2 reads SASEGT. V lost 6 bases and J 0 bases, leaving 13 bases between the germline ends. CDR3 length equals 15 residues. CDR3 DNA: TGTGCCAGCAGCCCGAAGATTGGGAGCACAGATACGCAGTATTTT. Translation: CASSPKIGSTDTQYF.

This clonotype was seen only a few times. The chain carries TRBV25-1 and TRBJ2-1; D possibly corresponds to TRBD2 (6 bases). The CDR3 contains 18 residues. The germline V gene encodes CDR1 MGHDK and CDR2 SYGVNS. The ends were cut back, 4 bases at V and 4 bases at J, with 23 bases in the middle. In nucleotides, the CDR3 is TGTGCCAGCAGTGCCCTCGGCAGCGGGCGCTTTAGTTACAATGAGCAGTTCTTC. It translates to CASSALGSGRFSYNEQFF.

This clonotype came up a few times. This sequence joins TRBV29-1 and TRBJ2-7; TRBD1 is a possible D gene (6 bases). This CDR3 has 13 residues. Deletions cut 8 bases from V and 1 base from J, with 15 bases between. Germline-derived CDR1 and CDR2 are SQVTM and ANQGSEA. The CDR3 bases are TGCAGCCGTGGATGGCAGGGGTCCTACGAGCAGTACTTC. It encodes CSRGWQGSYEQYF.